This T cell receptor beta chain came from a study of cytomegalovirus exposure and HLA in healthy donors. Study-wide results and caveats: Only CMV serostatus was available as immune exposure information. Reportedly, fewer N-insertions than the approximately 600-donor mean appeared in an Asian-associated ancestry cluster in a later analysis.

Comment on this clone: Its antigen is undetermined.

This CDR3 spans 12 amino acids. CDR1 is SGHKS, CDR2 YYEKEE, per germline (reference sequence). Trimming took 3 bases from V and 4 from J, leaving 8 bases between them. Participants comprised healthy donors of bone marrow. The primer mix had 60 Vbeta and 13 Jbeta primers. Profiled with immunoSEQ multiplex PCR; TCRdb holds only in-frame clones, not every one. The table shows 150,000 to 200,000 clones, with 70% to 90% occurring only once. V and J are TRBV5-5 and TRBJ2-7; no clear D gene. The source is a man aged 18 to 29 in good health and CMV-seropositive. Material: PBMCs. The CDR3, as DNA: TGTGCCAGCAGCTCTTACAGTTACGAGCAGTACTTC. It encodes CASSSYSYEQYF.